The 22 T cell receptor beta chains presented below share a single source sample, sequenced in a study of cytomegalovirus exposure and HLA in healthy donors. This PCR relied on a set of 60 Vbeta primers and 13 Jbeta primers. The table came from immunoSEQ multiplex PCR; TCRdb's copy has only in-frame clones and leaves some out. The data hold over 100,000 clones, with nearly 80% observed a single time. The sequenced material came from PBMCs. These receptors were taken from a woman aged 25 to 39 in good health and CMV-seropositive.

The CDR3 bases are TGTGCCAGCAGCGTAGTGGCTAGCGGGGGGAGCTCCTACAATGAGCAGTTCTTC. Translating gives CASSVVASGGSSYNEQFF. The chain couples TRBV9 to TRBJ2-1; 11 bases are a match to TRBD2. The CDR3 extends over 18 amino acids. Germline trimming cut 0 bases from V and 0 bases from J; bases unmatched to any gene: 5. Germline CDR1 SGDLS, CDR2 YYNGEE.

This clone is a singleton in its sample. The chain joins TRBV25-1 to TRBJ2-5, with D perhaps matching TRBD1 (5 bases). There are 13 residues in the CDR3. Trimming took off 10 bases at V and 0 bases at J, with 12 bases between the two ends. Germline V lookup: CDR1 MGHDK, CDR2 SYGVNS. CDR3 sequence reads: CATSRTYQETQYF. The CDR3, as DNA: TGTGCCACCTCGAGGACATACCAAGAGACCCAGTACTTC.

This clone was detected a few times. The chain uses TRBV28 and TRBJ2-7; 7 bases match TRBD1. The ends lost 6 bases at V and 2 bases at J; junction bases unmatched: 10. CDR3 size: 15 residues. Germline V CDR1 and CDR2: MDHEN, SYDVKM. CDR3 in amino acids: CASRGQAEVTYEQYF. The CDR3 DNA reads TGTGCCAGCAGAGGACAGGCCGAGGTTACCTACGAGCAGTACTTC.

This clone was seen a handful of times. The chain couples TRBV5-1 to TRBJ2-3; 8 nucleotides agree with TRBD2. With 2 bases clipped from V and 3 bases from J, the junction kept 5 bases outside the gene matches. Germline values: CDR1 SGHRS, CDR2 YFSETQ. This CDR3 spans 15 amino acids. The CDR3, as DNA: TGCGCCAGCAGCTTCGCGGGGGGCGGGACAGATACGCAGTATTTT. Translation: CASSFAGGGTDTQYF.

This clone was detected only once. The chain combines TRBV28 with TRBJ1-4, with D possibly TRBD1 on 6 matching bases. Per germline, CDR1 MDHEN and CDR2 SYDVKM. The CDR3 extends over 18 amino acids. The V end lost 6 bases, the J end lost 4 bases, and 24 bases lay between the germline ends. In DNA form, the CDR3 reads TGTGCCAGCAGCCCCCCCCGCCGGGACACCTTATTTAATGAAAAACTGTTTTTT. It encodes CASSPPRRDTLFNEKLFF.

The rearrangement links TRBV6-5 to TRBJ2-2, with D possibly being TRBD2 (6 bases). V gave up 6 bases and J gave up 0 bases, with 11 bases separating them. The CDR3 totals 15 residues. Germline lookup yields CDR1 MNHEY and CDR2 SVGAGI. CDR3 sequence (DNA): TGTGCCAGCAGGGAGGGGCGGACGAACACCGGGGAGCTGTTTTTT. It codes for CASREGRTNTGELFF.

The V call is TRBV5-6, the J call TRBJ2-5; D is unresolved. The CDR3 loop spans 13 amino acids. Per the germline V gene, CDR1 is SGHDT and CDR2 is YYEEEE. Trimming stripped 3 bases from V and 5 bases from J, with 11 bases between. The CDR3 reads CASSSTIVETQYF. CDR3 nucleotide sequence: TGTGCCAGCAGCTCCACTATTGTGGAGACCCAGTACTTC.

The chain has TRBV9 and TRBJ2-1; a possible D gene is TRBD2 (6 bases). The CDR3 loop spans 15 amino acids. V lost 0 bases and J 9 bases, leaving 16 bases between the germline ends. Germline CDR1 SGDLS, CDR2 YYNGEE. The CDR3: CASSVDPGRTTEQFF. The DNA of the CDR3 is TGTGCCAGCAGCGTAGATCCGGGGAGGACAACTGAGCAGTTCTTC.

DNA for the CDR3: TGTGCCAGCAGTCCTAACCCTGCAACTAATGAAAAACTGTTTTTT. It yields the protein CASSPNPATNEKLFF. The chain has TRBV4-2 and TRBJ1-4; D unresolved. This CDR3 has 15 residues. Germline CDR1 and CDR2: LGHNA and YNFKEQ. Trimming removed 6 bases at V and 0 bases at J, with 11 bases between.

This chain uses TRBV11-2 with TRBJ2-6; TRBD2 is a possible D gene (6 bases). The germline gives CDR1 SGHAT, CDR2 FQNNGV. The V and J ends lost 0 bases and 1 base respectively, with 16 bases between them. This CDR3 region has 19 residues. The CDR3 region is CASSLDAGRIMSGANVLTF. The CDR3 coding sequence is TGTGCCAGCAGCTTAGACGCAGGGAGGATTATGTCTGGGGCCAACGTCCTGACTTTC.

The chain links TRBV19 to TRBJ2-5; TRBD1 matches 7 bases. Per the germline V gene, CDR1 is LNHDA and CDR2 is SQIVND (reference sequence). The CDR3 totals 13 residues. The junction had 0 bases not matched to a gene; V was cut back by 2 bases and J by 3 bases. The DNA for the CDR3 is TGTGCCAGTAGTATAACAGGGGAAGAGACCCAGTACTTC. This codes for CASSITGEETQYF.

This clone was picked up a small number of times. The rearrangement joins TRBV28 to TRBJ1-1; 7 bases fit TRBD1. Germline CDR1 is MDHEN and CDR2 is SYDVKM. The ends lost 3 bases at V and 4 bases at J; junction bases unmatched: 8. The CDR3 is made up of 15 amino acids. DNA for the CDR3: TGTGCCAGCAGTTTTCAAAGGGGGCGTGGCACTGAAGCTTTCTTT. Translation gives CASSFQRGRGTEAFF.

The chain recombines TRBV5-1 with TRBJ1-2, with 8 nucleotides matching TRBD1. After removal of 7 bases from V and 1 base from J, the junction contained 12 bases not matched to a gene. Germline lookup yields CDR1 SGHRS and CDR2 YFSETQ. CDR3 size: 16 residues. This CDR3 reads CASGTGTGKFNYGYTF. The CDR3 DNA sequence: TGCGCCAGCGGGACCGGGACAGGCAAGTTTAACTATGGCTACACCTTC.

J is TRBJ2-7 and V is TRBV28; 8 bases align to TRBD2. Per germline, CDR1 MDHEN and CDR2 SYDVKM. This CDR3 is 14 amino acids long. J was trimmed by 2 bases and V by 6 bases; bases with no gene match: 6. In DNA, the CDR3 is TGTGCCAGCAGGTCCGGGACTAGAGCCTACGAGCAGTACTTC. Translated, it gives CASRSGTRAYEQYF. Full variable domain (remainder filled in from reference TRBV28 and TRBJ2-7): DVKVTQSSRYLVKRTGEKVFLECVQDMDHENMFWYRQDPGLGLRLIYFSYDVKMKEKGDIPEGYSVSREKKERFSLILESASTNQTSMYLCASRSGTRAYEQYFGPGTRLTVT.

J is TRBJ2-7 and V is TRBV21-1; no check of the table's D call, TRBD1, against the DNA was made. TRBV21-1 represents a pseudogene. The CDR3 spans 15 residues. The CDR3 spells CASSTPDREVHEQYF. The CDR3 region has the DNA TGTGCCAGCAGCACCCCGGACAGGGAAGTCCACGAGCAGTACTTC.

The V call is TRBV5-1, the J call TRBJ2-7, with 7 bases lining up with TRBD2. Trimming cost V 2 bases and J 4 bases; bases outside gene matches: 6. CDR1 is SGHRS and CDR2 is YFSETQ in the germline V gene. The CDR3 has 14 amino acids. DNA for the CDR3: TGCGCCAGCAGCTTTGGGGAGGGCCCTTACGAGCAGTACTTC. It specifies CASSFGEGPYEQYF.

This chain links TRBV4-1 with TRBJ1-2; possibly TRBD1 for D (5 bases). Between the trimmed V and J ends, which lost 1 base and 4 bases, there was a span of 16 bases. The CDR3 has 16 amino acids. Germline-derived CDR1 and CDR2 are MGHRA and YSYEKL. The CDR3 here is CASSQVHPGNLYGYTF. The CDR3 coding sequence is TGCGCCAGCAGCCAAGTGCATCCAGGGAACCTCTATGGCTACACCTTC.

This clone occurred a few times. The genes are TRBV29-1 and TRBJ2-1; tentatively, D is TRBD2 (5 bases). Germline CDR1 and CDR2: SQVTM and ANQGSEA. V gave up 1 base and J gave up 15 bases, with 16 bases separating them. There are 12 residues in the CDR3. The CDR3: CSVEGGGRSRFF. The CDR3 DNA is TGCAGCGTTGAAGGTGGAGGTAGATCACGGTTCTTC.

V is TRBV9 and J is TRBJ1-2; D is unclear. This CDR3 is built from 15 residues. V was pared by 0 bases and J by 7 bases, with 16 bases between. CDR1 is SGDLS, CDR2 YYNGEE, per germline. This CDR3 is CASSVGVGSEGGYTF. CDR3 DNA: TGTGCCAGCAGCGTAGGCGTGGGGAGTGAGGGTGGCTACACCTTC.

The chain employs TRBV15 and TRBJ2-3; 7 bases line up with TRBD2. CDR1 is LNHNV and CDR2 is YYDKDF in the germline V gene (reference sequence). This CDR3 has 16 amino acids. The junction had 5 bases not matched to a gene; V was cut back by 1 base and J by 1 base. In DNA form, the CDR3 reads TGTGCCACCAGCAGAGTAAGACGGGGGGGCACAGATACGCAGTATTTT. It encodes CATSRVRRGGTDTQYF.

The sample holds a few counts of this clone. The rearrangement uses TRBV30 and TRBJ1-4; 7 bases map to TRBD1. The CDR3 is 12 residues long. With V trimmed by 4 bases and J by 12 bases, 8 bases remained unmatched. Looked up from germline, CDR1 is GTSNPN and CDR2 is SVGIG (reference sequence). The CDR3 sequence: CAWTPAGTELFF. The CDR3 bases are TGTGCCTGGACCCCTGCGGGGACAGAACTGTTTTTT.

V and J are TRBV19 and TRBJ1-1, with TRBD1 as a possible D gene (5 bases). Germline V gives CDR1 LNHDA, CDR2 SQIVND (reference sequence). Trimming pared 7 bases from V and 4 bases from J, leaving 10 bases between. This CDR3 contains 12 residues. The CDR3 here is CASIRGSTEAFF. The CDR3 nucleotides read TGTGCCAGTATTAGGGGAAGCACTGAAGCTTTCTTT. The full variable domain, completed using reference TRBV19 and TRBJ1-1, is DGGITQSPKYLFRKEGQNVTLSCEQNLNHDAMYWYRQDPGQGLRLIYYSQIVNDFQKGDIAEGYSVSREKKESFPLTVTSAQKNPTAFYLCASIRGSTEAFFGQGTRLTVV.